This passage covers 29 T cell receptor beta chains from one sample sequenced in a study of blood T cell repertoires in COVID-19. Generated by immunoSEQ multiplex PCR, the TCRdb table keeps only in-frame clones and is missing some. The data hold roughly 100,000 clones, with roughly 76% observed a single time. Sample: peripheral blood. The origin of the receptors is an elderly man with COVID-19, enrolled during active disease.

V is TRBV12-3 or TRBV12-4 and J is TRBJ1-1; 7 nucleotides agree with TRBD1. CDR3 length: 13 residues. V gave up 6 bases and J gave up 7 bases; unmatched junction bases: 8. The DNA of the CDR3 is TGTGCCAGCAGGAATTACGACAGGGATGAAGCTTTCTTT. This sequence encodes CASRNYDRDEAFF.

The chain carries TRBV28 and TRBJ1-1; 11 bases agree with TRBD1. With V trimmed by 11 bases and J by 4 bases, 3 bases remained unmatched. The CDR3 covers 12 residues. The germline V gene has CDR1 MDHEN and CDR2 SYDVKM. The CDR3: CAGGTGGTEAFF. CDR3 coding DNA: TGTGCCGGCGGGACAGGGGGCACTGAAGCTTTCTTT.

The chain is built from TRBV5-4 and TRBJ1-2, with 8 bases matching TRBD1. The CDR3 loop spans 14 amino acids. CDR1 and CDR2 from the germline V gene are SGHNT and YYREEE (reference sequence). The junction had 7 bases not matched to a gene; V was cut back by 1 base and J by 8 bases. The CDR3 protein is CASSLLQGVGGYTF. For the CDR3, the DNA is TGTGCCAGCAGCTTGCTACAGGGGGTAGGGGGCTACACCTTC. Full variable domain (outside the CDR3, taken from reference TRBV5-4 and TRBJ1-2): ETGVTQSPTHLIKTRGQQVTLRCSSQSGHNTVSWYQQALGQGPQFIFQYYREEENGRGNFPPRFSGLQFPNYSSELNVNALELDDSALYLCASSLLQGVGGYTFGSGTRLTVV.

V usage is TRBV7-2 and J usage is TRBJ1-4; 11 bases are shared with TRBD1. Germline CDR1 and CDR2: SGHTA and FQGNSA. With 5 bases clipped from V and 8 bases from J, the junction kept 4 bases outside the gene matches. This CDR3 has 14 amino acids. CDR3 loop: CASSLGTGGEKLFF. The CDR3, as DNA: TGTGCCAGCAGCCTCGGGACAGGGGGAGAAAAACTGTTTTTT.

The CDR3 sequence: CASSLMARGYTF. Written as DNA, the CDR3 is TGTGCCAGCAGTTTAATGGCGAGGGGGTACACCTTC. The gene calls are TRBV28 and TRBJ1-2; possible D gene TRBD1, 6 bases. CDR1 MDHEN and CDR2 SYDVKM come from the germline V gene. With 2 bases removed from V and 11 bases from J, the gap between germline ends came to 12 bases. This CDR3 has 12 residues.

In this sample, this clone turned up once. The chain carries TRBV3-1 (or the pseudogene TRBV3-2) and TRBJ2-7, with 14 bases aligning to TRBD2. From germline, CDR1 is LGHDT and CDR2 YNNKEL (reference sequence). The CDR3 consists of 16 residues. The J segment lost 3 bases and the V segment lost 3 bases, leaving 4 bases of the junction unmatched. The CDR3 DNA follows: TGTGCCAGCAGCCAGGGACTAGCGGGGGCTGGCTACGAGCAGTACTTC. Amino acids: CASSQGLAGAGYEQYF.

This clone was detected only a few times. The rearrangement links TRBV3-1 (or the pseudogene TRBV3-2) to TRBJ1-2; TRBD1 might be the D (6 bases). The CDR3 sequence is 12 residues long. Germline V gives CDR1 LGHDT, CDR2 YNNKEL (reference sequence). V lost 4 bases and J 4 bases, leaving 7 bases between the germline ends. DNA for the CDR3: TGTGCCAGCAGCCGAGGGGGCTATGGCTACACCTTC. Amino acid sequence: CASSRGGYGYTF.

This chain links TRBV29-1 with TRBJ2-3; TRBD2 might be the D (6 bases). The CDR3 spans 13 residues. CDR1 is SQVTM, CDR2 ANQGSEA, per germline. With 4 bases removed from V and 1 base from J, the gap between germline ends came to 9 bases. The CDR3 loop is CSVVGGGTDTQYF. The CDR3 nucleotides read TGCAGCGTTGTGGGGGGAGGCACAGATACGCAGTATTTT.

The V gene is TRBV6-5, the J gene TRBJ1-5; tentative D call: TRBD1 (5 bases). CDR1 is MNHEY, CDR2 SVGAGI, per germline. This CDR3 is 14 amino acids long. V gave up 6 bases and J gave up 4 bases, with 13 bases separating them. CDR3 residues: CASRPPGENQPQHF. The DNA for the CDR3 is TGTGCCAGCAGACCCCCGGGGGAGAATCAGCCCCAGCATTTT.

The chain is built from TRBV7-9 and TRBJ2-1; a possible D gene is TRBD2 (5 bases). The CDR3 has 12 residues. Germline CDR1 and CDR2: SEHNR and FQNEAQ (reference sequence). The V end was cut by 3 bases, the J end by 15 bases, with 15 bases between. CDR3 sequence reads: CASSFVLERLFF. The CDR3 DNA reads as TGTGCCAGCAGCTTTGTACTAGAGCGGTTGTTCTTC.

This chain uses TRBV19 with TRBJ1-5; TRBD1 matches 7 bases. Germline CDR1 LNHDA, CDR2 SQIVND (reference sequence). V shed 6 bases, J shed 3 bases, and the junction held 5 bases outside the gene matches. The CDR3 is made up of 14 amino acids. CDR3: CASSKGTVNQPQHF. The CDR3 nucleotides read TGTGCCAGTAGCAAAGGGACAGTCAATCAGCCCCAGCATTTT.

The chain is built from TRBV4-2 and TRBJ2-1; 8 positions match TRBD1. Per the germline V gene, CDR1 is LGHNA and CDR2 is YNFKEQ. The CDR3 extends over 14 amino acids. V shed 2 bases and J 6 bases; nucleotides not matched to a gene: 3. The CDR3, as DNA: TGTGCCAGCAGCCAAAGGACAGGGTTCAATGAGCAGTTCTTC. It codes for CASSQRTGFNEQFF.

The chain carries TRBV6-5 and TRBJ1-2; the D gene is possibly TRBD1 (6 bases). Germline CDR1 and CDR2: MNHEY and SVGAGI. The CDR3 spans 15 residues. With 4 bases removed from V and 6 bases from J, the gap between germline ends came to 18 bases. DNA for the CDR3: TGTGCCAGCAGTTCAAATGCGGGGGGCTGGAATGGCTACACCTTC. This translates into CASSSNAGGWNGYTF.

The V call is TRBV29-1, the J call TRBJ1-1; a weak D match, TRBD1 (5 bases). Deletions cut 5 bases from V and 1 base from J, with 11 bases between. CDR3 size: 13 residues. Germline assignment: CDR1 SQVTM and CDR2 ANQGSEA. The chain's CDR3 is CSVTSTANTEAFF. The CDR3, as DNA: TGCAGCGTTACTTCGACAGCGAACACTGAAGCTTTCTTT.

V and J are TRBV5-6 and TRBJ2-7; D is unclear. Trimming pared 6 bases from V and 0 bases from J, leaving 10 bases between. Germline CDR1 reads SGHDT; CDR2 reads YYEEEE. This CDR3 comprises 13 residues. The CDR3 DNA is TGTGCCAGCAACACCCGAAACTCCTACGAGCAGTACTTC. Amino acid sequence: CASNTRNSYEQYF. Together with reference TRBV5-6 and TRBJ2-7, the CDR3 gives the full variable domain: DAGVTQSPTHLIKTRGQQVTLRCSPKSGHDTVSWYQQALGQGPQFIFQYYEEEERQRGNFPDRFSGHQFPNYSSELNVNALLLGDSALYLCASNTRNSYEQYFGPGTRLTVT.

The rearrangement joins TRBV20-1 to TRBJ1-1; 7 bases align to TRBD1. Trimming took 3 bases from V and 4 from J; bases not matched to a gene: 11. The CDR3 runs to 15 residues. Germline assignment: CDR1 DFQATT and CDR2 SNEGSKA (reference sequence). The CDR3 region is CSASPVRQGFTEAFF. The CDR3 nucleotides are TGCAGTGCTAGTCCAGTAAGACAGGGTTTCACTGAAGCTTTCTTT.

This clone was seen a handful of times. The V gene is TRBV11-2, the J gene TRBJ2-7; TRBD1 might be the D (6 bases). V lost 5 bases to trimming and J lost 4 bases, with 12 bases between them. The CDR3 has 13 amino acids. CDR1 SGHAT and CDR2 FQNNGV come from the germline V gene. The CDR3 loop is CASSRTDAYEQYF. Here the CDR3 DNA reads TGTGCCAGCAGCCGGACAGACGCGTACGAGCAGTACTTC. Looking up the rest from reference TRBV11-2 and TRBJ2-7 gives the full variable domain: EAGVAQSPRYKIIEKRQSVAFWCNPISGHATLYWYQQILGQGPKLLIQFQNNGVVDDSQLPKDRFSAERLKGVDSTLKIQPAKLEDSAVYLCASSRTDAYEQYFGPGTRLTVT.

This clone was detected only a few times. The chain has TRBV7-3 and TRBJ2-7; D is perhaps TRBD2 (6 bases). The CDR3 has 13 residues. Trimming cost V 5 bases and J 3 bases, with 11 bases left between them. Germline V gives CDR1 SGHTA, CDR2 FQGTGA. The chain's CDR3 is CASSRDFGYEQYF. The DNA for the CDR3 is TGTGCCAGCAGCCGGGACTTTGGCTACGAGCAGTACTTC.

The chain recombines TRBV5-5 with TRBJ2-7, with 8 bases identical to TRBD1. The germline V gene has CDR1 SGHKS and CDR2 YYEKEE (reference sequence). The CDR3 is 14 residues long. With V trimmed by 4 bases and J by 0 bases, 3 bases remained unmatched. DNA of the CDR3: TGTGCCAGCAGCAACAGGGGGATCTCCTACGAGCAGTACTTC. The encoded protein is CASSNRGISYEQYF.

The CDR3 DNA follows: TGTGCCAGCAGTTCGGGCGGGACTTTCAATGAGCAGTTCTTC. Protein product: CASSSGGTFNEQFF. This chain connects TRBV6-2 or TRBV6-3 to TRBJ2-1, with D perhaps matching TRBD2 (6 bases). V shed 4 bases and J shed 6 bases, with 13 bases lying between them. The CDR3 spans 14 residues. The germline gives CDR1 MNHEY, CDR2 SVGEGT.

The chain links TRBV24-1 to TRBJ1-4; a possible D gene is TRBD1 (5 bases). V lost 3 bases to trimming and J lost 3 bases, with 13 bases between them. The CDR3 loop spans 16 amino acids. Germline assignment: CDR1 KGHDR and CDR2 SFDVKD. The CDR3 reads CATSDPRGVANEKLFF. The CDR3 region has the DNA TGTGCCACCAGTGATCCCCGGGGGGTCGCTAATGAAAAACTGTTTTTT.

The rearrangement uses TRBV5-1 and TRBJ2-2, with a possible D match to TRBD1 (5 bases). Per germline, CDR1 SGHRS and CDR2 YFSETQ. V was trimmed by 4 bases and J by 0 bases, leaving 10 bases between them. The CDR3 contains 15 residues. CDR3 loop: CASSLDTTNTGELFF. CDR3 coding DNA: TGCGCCAGCAGCCTGGACACCACGAACACCGGGGAGCTGTTTTTT.

This chain uses TRBV2 with TRBJ2-7; 7 bases agree with TRBD1. The CDR3 length is 15 residues. V lost 1 base and J lost 7; bases outside the gene matches: 10. Germline CDR1 is SNHLY and CDR2 is FYNNEI. The CDR3 spells CASSEEPGGLREQYF. The CDR3 DNA reads as TGTGCCAGCAGTGAAGAACCAGGGGGATTGAGGGAGCAGTACTTC.

The rearrangement joins TRBV10-2 to TRBJ2-2; tentative D call: TRBD1 (6 bases). Germline V lookup: CDR1 WSHSY, CDR2 SAAADI. V lost 6 bases, J lost 7 bases, and 15 bases lay in between. The CDR3 covers 14 residues. CDR3 DNA sequence: TGCGCCAGCAGGGGGATCAGGGGTGGCGGGGAGCTGTTTTTT. Translated, it gives CASRGIRGGGELFF.

This chain joins TRBV27 and TRBJ2-3, with 10 nucleotides matching TRBD1. The junction had 9 bases not matched to a gene; V was cut back by 2 bases and J by 1 base. The CDR3 runs to 18 residues. Looked up from germline, CDR1 is MNHEY and CDR2 is SMNVEV (reference sequence). CDR3 in amino acids: CASSLTRAGTGGTDTQYF. The CDR3 region has the DNA TGTGCCAGCAGTTTAACTCGAGCCGGGACAGGGGGCACAGATACGCAGTATTTT.

The rearrangement joins TRBV11-2 to TRBJ1-4; TRBD1 agrees at 7 bases. The length of the CDR3 is 15 residues. The V and J ends lost 5 bases and 6 bases, in that order; junction bases with no gene match: 9. Per germline, CDR1 SGHAT and CDR2 FQNNGV. The DNA for the CDR3 is TGTGCCAGCAGCCTTAACAGGGGTTCGGATGAAAAACTGTTTTTT. This gives the protein CASSLNRGSDEKLFF.

The rearrangement uses TRBV2 and TRBJ2-5, with 9 bases that match TRBD2. The V gene's germline CDR1 is SNHLY and CDR2 FYNNEI. The length of the CDR3 is 14 residues. V dropped 7 bases and J dropped 5; count of bases not matched to a gene: 8. The CDR3 loop is CASKGRGGPETQYF. In DNA form, the CDR3 reads TGTGCCAGCAAAGGGCGGGGGGGCCCCGAGACCCAGTACTTC.

The rearrangement joins TRBV28 to TRBJ2-5, with D possibly being TRBD1 (7 bases). Germline values: CDR1 MDHEN, CDR2 SYDVKM. The CDR3 is 12 amino acids. V lost 6 bases, J lost 6 bases, and 11 bases lay in between. The CDR3 DNA reads TGTGCCAGCAGGGAGGGGGCTAAGACCCAGTACTTC. Amino acid sequence: CASREGAKTQYF.

The chain combines TRBV5-4 with TRBJ1-4; D is ambiguous. Germline lookup yields CDR1 SGHNT and CDR2 YYREEE (reference sequence). The CDR3 consists of 16 residues. V lost 5 bases and J lost 8, with 22 bases in between. CDR3 DNA: TGTGCCAGCAGTTCCGAGAGGGCGGTAACGGGGGAAAAACTGTTTTTT. As protein: CASSSERAVTGEKLFF.